The present entry profiles one T cell receptor beta chain with its context. What it binds is unknown. The CDR3 contains 16 residues. Trimming shortened V by 0 bases and J by 5 bases, and 15 bases separated the two germline ends. The germline gives CDR1 SGHDT, CDR2 YYEEEE. The sample originates from a study of siplizumab effects on memory and regulatory T cells. Study findings and constraints: Siplizumab significantly reduced alloreactive sequences traceable to unstimulated CD4+ memory cells. Poor capture below about 10^-5 frequency left most alloreactive clones unmapped to unstimulated subsets.

Assayed TCR templates numbered 90,000 to 100,000 for each sample. The assay was immunoSEQ multiplex PCR, and TCRdb's table has in-frame clones only and misses some. Among more than 95,000 clones listed, roughly 91% were seen once. Sequencing input: CD4+ T cells sorted from blood. This chain connects TRBV5-6 to TRBJ1-5; D remains ambiguous. The clonotype originates from a human donor in good health. The CDR3 region has the DNA TGTGCCAGCAGCTTGGGTACACAACCGAGGGATCAGCCCCAGCATTTT. Translation gives CASSLGTQPRDQPQHF. The full variable domain, in which reference TRBV5-6 and TRBJ1-5 provide the parts outside the CDR3, is DAGVTQSPTHLIKTRGQQVTLRCSPKSGHDTVSWYQQALGQGPQFIFQYYEEEERQRGNFPDRFSGHQFPNYSSELNVNALLLGDSALYLCASSLGTQPRDQPQHFGDGTRLSIL.